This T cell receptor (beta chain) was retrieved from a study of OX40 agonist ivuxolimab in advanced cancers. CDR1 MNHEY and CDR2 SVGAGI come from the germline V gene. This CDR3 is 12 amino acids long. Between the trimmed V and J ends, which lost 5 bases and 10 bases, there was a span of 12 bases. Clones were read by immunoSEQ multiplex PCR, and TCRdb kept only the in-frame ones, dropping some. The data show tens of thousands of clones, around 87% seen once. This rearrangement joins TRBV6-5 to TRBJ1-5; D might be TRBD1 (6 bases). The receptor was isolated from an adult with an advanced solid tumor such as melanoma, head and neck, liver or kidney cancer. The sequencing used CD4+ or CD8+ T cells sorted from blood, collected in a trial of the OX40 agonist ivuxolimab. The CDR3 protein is CASSTQGLPQHF. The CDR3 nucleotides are TGTGCCAGCAGTACACAGGGTTTACCCCAGCATTTT.